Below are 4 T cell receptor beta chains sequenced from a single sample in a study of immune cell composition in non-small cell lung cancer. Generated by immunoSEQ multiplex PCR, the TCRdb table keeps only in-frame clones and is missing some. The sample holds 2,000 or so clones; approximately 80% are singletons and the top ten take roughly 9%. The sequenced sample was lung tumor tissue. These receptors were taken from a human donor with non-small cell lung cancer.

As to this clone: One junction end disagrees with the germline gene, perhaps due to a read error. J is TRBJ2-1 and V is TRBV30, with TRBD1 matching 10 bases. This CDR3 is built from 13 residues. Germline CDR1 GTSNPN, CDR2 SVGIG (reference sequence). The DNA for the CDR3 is TGTGCCTGGAGTCACGGACAGGGGGGTCATATGGTCTTC. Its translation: CAWSHGQGGHMVF.

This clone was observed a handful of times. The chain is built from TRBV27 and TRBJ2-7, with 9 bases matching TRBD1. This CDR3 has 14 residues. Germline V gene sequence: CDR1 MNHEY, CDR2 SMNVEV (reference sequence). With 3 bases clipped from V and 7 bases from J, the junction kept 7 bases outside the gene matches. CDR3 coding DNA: TGTGCCAGCAGTTTTACAGGGGGCTCAACTGAGCAGTACTTC. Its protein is CASSFTGGSTEQYF.

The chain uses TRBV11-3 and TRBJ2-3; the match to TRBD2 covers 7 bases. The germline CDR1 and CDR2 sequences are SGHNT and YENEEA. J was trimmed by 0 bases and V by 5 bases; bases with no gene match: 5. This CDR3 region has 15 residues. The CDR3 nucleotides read TGTGCCAGCAGCCGCCGAGCGGGGAGCACAGATACGCAGTATTTT. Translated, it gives CASSRRAGSTDTQYF.

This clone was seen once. In nucleotides, the CDR3 is TGTGCCAGCAGCTTAACCGGGACAGAGTTGTATCAGCCCCAGCATTTT. Translating gives CASSLTGTELYQPQHF. This chain uses TRBV27 with TRBJ1-5, with TRBD1 matching over 7 bases. Per germline, CDR1 MNHEY and CDR2 SMNVEV (reference sequence). The V segment lost 6 bases and the J segment 5 bases; nucleotides outside the gene matches: 13. The CDR3 is 16 amino acids.